A single sample gave rise to the 24 T cell receptor beta chains below, sequenced in a study of vaccination and CD4 T cells after COVID-19. CD4+ T cells that had been cultured provided DNA sequenced with the Oncomine TCR Beta short-read assay. TCRdb independently ran MiXCR on the PCR reads; one entry per CDR3 protein. The table lists approximately 20,000 distinct CDR3 sequences, 50% to 60% of them singletons. The treatment denotes: roughly 10-day PBMC culture with coronavirus spike peptide pools or control peptides (ViraFEST assay). Antigens of these TCRs are unknown. The material sequenced was CD4+ T cells from blood, cultured in vitro. Receptors originate from a human donor who had recovered from COVID-19.

The gene calls are TRBV28 and TRBJ1-5; D is ambiguous. V was clipped by 6 bases and J by 5 bases, with 8 bases between them. CDR1 is MDHEN, CDR2 SYDVKM, per germline. The CDR3 covers 12 residues. The CDR3 DNA follows: TGTGCCAGCAGCGGCCCCGATCAGCCCCAGCATTTT. It encodes CASSGPDQPQHF.

This clonotype has a handful of counts. The V and J genes are TRBV6-1 and TRBJ1-1, with 7 bases lining up with TRBD1. In germline, CDR1 is MNHNS, CDR2 SASEGT. V was clipped by 6 bases and J by 4 bases; unmatched bases: 8. This CDR3 has 14 residues. The CDR3 here is CASRDRDRTTEAFF. The CDR3 DNA sequence: TGTGCCAGCAGAGACAGGGATAGGACCACTGAAGCTTTCTTT.

The chain uses TRBV29-1 and TRBJ1-2; tentative D call: TRBD1 (6 bases). V was pared by 4 bases and J by 0 bases, with 15 bases between. CDR3 length equals 15 residues. From germline, CDR1 is SQVTM and CDR2 ANQGSEA. The CDR3 spells CSVAVSAGANYGYTF. The CDR3 DNA reads as TGCAGCGTTGCGGTTTCGGCAGGGGCTAACTATGGCTACACCTTC.

The V gene is TRBV27, the J gene TRBJ2-3; D remains unclear. The V end lost 2 bases, the J end lost 0 bases, and 9 bases lay between the germline ends. CDR1 is MNHEY and CDR2 is SMNVEV in the germline V gene (reference sequence). The CDR3 extends over 15 amino acids. As DNA, the CDR3 is TGTGCCAGCAGTTTAGCGGCACTTAGCACAGATACGCAGTATTTT. Translated: CASSLAALSTDTQYF.

This chain uses TRBV6-1 with TRBJ2-1; 8 bases line up with TRBD2. This CDR3 spans 15 amino acids. V dropped 8 bases and J dropped 3; count of bases not matched to a gene: 9. CDR1 is MNHNS, CDR2 SASEGT, per germline. The CDR3 loop is CASLTGTSGYNEQFF. CDR3 coding DNA: TGTGCCAGCCTAACCGGGACTAGTGGCTACAATGAGCAGTTCTTC.

The chain has TRBV12-3 or TRBV12-4 and TRBJ2-7, with TRBD1 matching 8 bases. V shed 1 base, J shed 7 bases, and the junction held 12 bases outside the gene matches. The CDR3 extends over 16 amino acids. Written as DNA, the CDR3 is TGTGCCAGCAGTTTAGGGGGCGCTGGACAGGGATTGGAGCAGTACTTC. As protein: CASSLGGAGQGLEQYF.

This clonotype was recorded only once. The V call is TRBV6-1, the J call TRBJ2-7; the D gene is possibly TRBD2 (7 bases). The CDR3 contains 13 residues. Trimming took 8 bases from V and 9 from J, leaving 20 bases between them. In germline, CDR1 is MNHNS, CDR2 SASEGT. CDR3 in amino acids: CASRDTMGGGQYF. CDR3 bases: TGTGCCAGCCGGGACACCATGGGAGGGGGGCAGTACTTC.

The CDR3 is CATSSSARDSNYGYTF. The CDR3 nucleotides are TGTGCCACCAGCAGCAGCGCCAGGGACAGTAACTATGGCTACACCTTC. The chain has TRBV15 and TRBJ1-2; 7 bases are a match to TRBD1. Germline V gene sequence: CDR1 LNHNV, CDR2 YYDKDF (reference sequence). V shed 3 bases, J shed 1 base, and the junction held 8 bases outside the gene matches. CDR3 length equals 16 residues.

The gene calls are TRBV2 and TRBJ2-5; 11 nucleotides agree with TRBD1. CDR1 and CDR2 (germline): SNHLY, FYNNEI. J was trimmed by 4 bases and V by 4 bases; bases with no gene match: 8. The CDR3 is 16 amino acids. The CDR3 spells CASSARTGGGGETQYF. CDR3 DNA sequence: TGTGCCAGCAGTGCTAGGACAGGGGGCGGTGGAGAGACCCAGTACTTC.

The J gene is TRBJ1-2, the V gene TRBV29-1; D uncertain. Germline-derived CDR1 and CDR2 are SQVTM and ANQGSEA. The CDR3 has 13 amino acids. V was trimmed by 4 bases and J by 2 bases, leaving 11 bases between them. In nucleotides, the CDR3 is TGCAGCGTTGTGGGGAGTTCCAACTATGGCTACACCTTC. It specifies CSVVGSSNYGYTF.

This clonotype occurred a few times. The chain combines TRBV6-5 with TRBJ1-5; TRBD1 is a possible D gene (5 bases). The CDR3 extends over 16 amino acids. The V end lost 3 bases, the J end lost 7 bases, and 19 bases lay between the germline ends. Germline CDR1 and CDR2: MNHEY and SVGAGI. CDR3 sequence (DNA): TGTGCCAGCAGTTATCTGGAGGGAGGGGTTGGCCAGCCCCAGCATTTT. This gives the protein CASSYLEGGVGQPQHF.

This chain joins TRBV19 and TRBJ2-5; 7 positions agree with TRBD1. Germline trimming cut 5 bases from V and 1 base from J; bases unmatched to any gene: 4. This CDR3 has 14 residues. The germline V gene encodes CDR1 LNHDA and CDR2 SQIVND (reference sequence). CDR3 sequence: CASSSGQPQETQYF. DNA for the CDR3: TGTGCCAGTAGTTCGGGACAGCCCCAAGAGACCCAGTACTTC.

This chain connects TRBV20-1 to TRBJ2-1, with no clear D. Germline V gives CDR1 DFQATT, CDR2 SNEGSKA (reference sequence). This CDR3 spans 11 amino acids. V dropped 3 bases and J dropped 2 bases, with 2 bases sitting between them. CDR3 protein: CSARAYNEQFF. The CDR3 region has the DNA TGCAGTGCTAGGGCCTACAATGAGCAGTTCTTC.

This chain connects TRBV20-1 to TRBJ2-3; TRBD2 agrees at 12 bases. There are 18 residues in the CDR3. The V and J ends lost 2 bases and 6 bases, in that order; junction bases with no gene match: 15. The V gene's germline CDR1 is DFQATT and CDR2 SNEGSKA (reference sequence). Here the CDR3 reads CSARPGTSGRLGADTQYF. The CDR3 DNA sequence: TGCAGTGCTAGACCCGGGACTAGCGGGCGGCTCGGCGCGGATACGCAGTATTTT.

The chain recombines TRBV19 with TRBJ2-6; D is possibly TRBD1 or TRBD2 (5 bases each). CDR3 length: 17 residues. The V gene's germline CDR1 is LNHDA and CDR2 SQIVND (reference sequence). Trimming took 4 bases from V and 0 from J, leaving 13 bases between them. This chain's CDR3 is CASSRGVGFSGANVLTF. The CDR3 bases are TGTGCCAGTAGTAGAGGGGTGGGATTCTCTGGGGCCAACGTCCTGACTTTC.

The chain couples TRBV20-1 to TRBJ2-1, with D uncertain. The germline V and J ends were trimmed by 4 bases and 8 bases, with 6 bases remaining between them. CDR1 DFQATT and CDR2 SNEGSKA come from the germline V gene (reference sequence). The CDR3 consists of 10 residues. The DNA of the CDR3 is TGCAGTGCTAATGACCATGAGCAGTTCTTC. Translating gives CSANDHEQFF.

This clonotype is categorized as medium-sized (0.01 to 0.1%). The CDR3 reads CASSLGTGDYGYTF. The CDR3 coding sequence is TGTGCCAGCAGCTTGGGTACAGGGGACTATGGCTACACCTTC. The chain joins TRBV7-8 to TRBJ1-2, with 7 bases fitting TRBD1. Germline CDR1 SGHVS, CDR2 FQNEAQ. This CDR3 is built from 14 residues. V was clipped by 3 bases and J by 3 bases; unmatched bases: 4.

V usage is TRBV19 and J usage is TRBJ2-7; D might be TRBD1 or TRBD2, each matching 5 bases. CDR3 length: 14 residues. The germline CDR1 and CDR2 sequences are LNHDA and SQIVND (reference sequence). V dropped 5 bases and J dropped 5 bases, with 16 bases sitting between them. CDR3 in DNA: TGTGCCAGTAGTCCCGGGACCCGCCCGCACGAGCAGTACTTC. Translating gives CASSPGTRPHEQYF. Combining the CDR3 with reference TRBV19 and TRBJ2-7 gives the whole variable domain DGGITQSPKYLFRKEGQNVTLSCEQNLNHDAMYWYRQDPGQGLRLIYYSQIVNDFQKGDIAEGYSVSREKKESFPLTVTSAQKNPTAFYLCASSPGTRPHEQYFGPGTRLTVT.

The chain uses TRBV27 and TRBJ2-7; 7 nucleotides align to TRBD2. Germline trimming cut 0 bases from V and 4 bases from J; bases unmatched to any gene: 6. The CDR3 contains 15 residues. Per the germline V gene, CDR1 is MNHEY and CDR2 is SMNVEV (reference sequence). CDR3 loop: CASSLSRLGGYEQYF. CDR3 coding DNA: TGTGCCAGCAGTTTATCCCGCCTGGGGGGGTACGAGCAGTACTTC.

The chain employs TRBV2 and TRBJ2-7; no reliable D call. This CDR3 has 11 amino acids. V was trimmed by 5 bases and J by 2 bases, leaving 4 bases between them. CDR1 and CDR2 (germline): SNHLY, FYNNEI. The CDR3 bases are TGTGCCAGCAGTCGAACCTACGAGCAGTACTTC. It yields the protein CASSRTYEQYF.

The CDR3 nucleotides read TGTGCCAGCTCACCAAACAGCGACCCGAAGATCGAGACCCAGTACTTC. Translation: CASSPNSDPKIETQYF. The chain uses TRBV18 and TRBJ2-5; the D is unclear. This CDR3 has 16 amino acids. V shed 2 bases and J shed 5 bases, with 18 bases lying between them. The germline gives CDR1 KGHSH, CDR2 LQKENI. The full variable domain, rest sourced from reference TRBV18 and TRBJ2-5, is NAGVMQNPRHLVRRRGQEARLRCSPMKGHSHVYWYRQLPEEGLKFMVYLQKENIIDESGMPKERFSAEFPKEGPSILRIQQVVRGDSAAYFCASSPNSDPKIETQYFGPGTRLLVL.

This clonotype has just a few counts. The chain couples TRBV4-1 to TRBJ1-2; D perhaps matches TRBD1 (5 bases). Germline CDR1 and CDR2: MGHRA and YSYEKL. The CDR3 contains 15 residues. The germline V and J ends were trimmed by 6 bases and 2 bases, with 16 bases remaining between them. The CDR3 region is CASSHSEGMNYGYTF. CDR3 nucleotide sequence: TGCGCCAGCAGTCACTCAGAGGGGATGAACTATGGCTACACCTTC.

Points on this clonotype: A read error may produce the germline difference seen at one junction end. The chain couples TRBV15 to TRBJ1-2, with TRBD1 matching over 9 bases. The CDR3 contains 16 residues. Germline assignment: CDR1 LNHNV and CDR2 YYDKDF (reference sequence). CDR3: CATNRGGRDRAYGYTF. The CDR3 DNA reads TGTGCCACCAACAGAGGCGGACGGGACAGGGCCTATGGCTACACCTTC.

This clonotype was found a few times. This sequence joins TRBV6-2 or TRBV6-3 and TRBJ1-1; no clear D. Germline V gives CDR1 MNHEY, CDR2 SVGEGT. The CDR3 spans 13 residues. V lost 2 bases and J lost 5, with 9 bases in between. CDR3 nucleotide sequence: TGTGCCAGCAGTTACATTGGGGTTACTGAAGCTTTCTTT. Its translation: CASSYIGVTEAFF.